This T cell receptor (beta chain) was documented in a study of T cells after yellow fever vaccination. UMIs were added to TCR cDNA along with a universal primer site when it was made by 5'RACE template switching. TCRdb called the 5' RACE reads again in MiXCR, with one record for every CDR3 protein. The sample lists some 300,000 distinct CDR3 sequences; roughly 7.5% were seen once. Germline V gives CDR1 MGHRA, CDR2 YSYEKL. V was cut by 4 bases and J by 4 bases, with 20 bases left in between. The CDR3 has 16 residues. This clonotype was seen a few times. Its antigen is not identified. Regarding the study as a whole: The CD4 and CD8 compartments had a small share of their clonotypes in common. Repertoires obtained by FACS sorting could include abundant clonotypes that entered as contaminants from the bulk population. Weaker overall was a secondary response that nonetheless peaked faster, on day 5 versus 15.

This material consisted of PBMCs, taken roughly 46 days after the first yellow fever vaccination. The TCR sequence derives from a man aged 18 to 29 who received the YFV17D yellow fever vaccine. The chain carries TRBV4-1 and TRBJ2-7; D possibly corresponds to TRBD1 (6 bases). The DNA of the CDR3 is TGCGCCAGCAGCCTATGGGACATAAAAGGCTTATACGAGCAGTACTTC. Translation: CASSLWDIKGLYEQYF.